The entry that follows covers one T cell receptor beta chain sequence. Its antigen is currently unknown. This record belongs to a study of T cell repertoires in cytomegalovirus infection. The overall study: TCR beta signatures that were public indicated CMV infection and matching HLA type. Findings and limits, study-wide: The ex vivo response showed dominance by HLA-C-restricted CMV-specific TCR beta clonotypes. Pooled public TCR beta family frequency picked out CMV carriers with the relevant HLA.

MiXCR, applied by TCRdb to the reads, yields one record per CDR3 protein. The repertoire holds approximately 500,000 distinct CDR3 sequences, with around 27% as singletons. The CDR3 covers 16 residues. Germline-derived CDR1 and CDR2 are MNHEY and SVGEGT. V gave up 0 bases and J gave up 4 bases; unmatched junction bases: 7. The chain employs TRBV6-2 or TRBV6-3 and TRBJ2-3; 7 positions match TRBD2. The specimen sequenced was PBMCs. This TCR came from a human donor in good health (CMV status not recorded). Some clones in this sample may be carry-over from other donors' samples. CDR3 loop: CASSYSGGWRPDTQYF. Here the CDR3 DNA reads TGTGCCAGCAGTTACTCGGGGGGGTGGCGGCCAGATACGCAGTATTTT.